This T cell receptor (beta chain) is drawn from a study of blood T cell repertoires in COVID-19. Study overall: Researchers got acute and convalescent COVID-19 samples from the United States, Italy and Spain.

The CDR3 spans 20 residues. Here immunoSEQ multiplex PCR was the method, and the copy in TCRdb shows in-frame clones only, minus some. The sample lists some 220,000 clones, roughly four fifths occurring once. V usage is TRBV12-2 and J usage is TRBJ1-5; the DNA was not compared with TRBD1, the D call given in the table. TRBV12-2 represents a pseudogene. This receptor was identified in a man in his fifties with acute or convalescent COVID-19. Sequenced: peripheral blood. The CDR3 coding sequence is TGTGCAAGTCGCTTAGGACTGACAGGGGACTGCGTGGGTAGCAATCAGCCCCAGCATTTT. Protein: CASRLGLTGDCVGSNQPQHF.